This T cell receptor (beta chain) was captured by sequencing in a study of blood T cell repertoires in COVID-19 (dated by TCRdb to the early 2020s). Concerning the study at large: Samples covering the acute and convalescent phases of COVID-19 were provided by collaborators in the United States, Italy and Spain. The prospective study material was composed of cDNA or gDNA derived from T cells, B-cell-depleted T cells, or PBMCs. The dataset comprised deeply sampled blood TCRbeta repertoires from subjects exposed to, actively infected with, or recovered from COVID-19. A freely available public database, intended as a resource for researchers studying the immune response to SARS-CoV-2, is where the repertoires were released. The samples were drawn from the first 160 participants of the ongoing ImmuneRACE study and from more than 1,000 subjects provided by 6 global collaborators. Sample metadata almost always included a de-identified subject ID, COVID-19 status, age in years and sex. Where HLA class I and class II types were available, the types were taken from metadata supplied by the sample provider, not from assay-based typing. What the work shows at the level of the full study, not this receptor alone: The quantity of clinical and demographic metadata differed by source and by participant and was supplied without curation.

Participants in the prospective study were aged roughly 18 to 90 years, lived in about two dozen United States geographic areas, and enrolled through a virtual design. To assign participants to cohorts, the prospective study relied on clinical history that participants themselves reported in a screening survey and a study questionnaire. Recovered participants in ImmuneRACE Cohort 3 were defined by two consecutive negative NP/OP PCR tests, clearance by a healthcare professional, or resolution of symptoms. Each participant in the prospective study had whole blood, serum and a nasopharyngeal or oropharyngeal swab collected by mobile phlebotomists. Over a roughly two-month period, participants in the prospective study had the option of providing additional blood draws and questionnaires. Before DNA extraction, prospective study blood samples were shipped either frozen or at room temperature. A word on this clone: Its antigen is currently not known. One base away there is no much larger clone; base qualities are not given.

The immunoSEQ Assay, a bias-controlled multiplex PCR, was used to amplify TCRbeta CDR3 regions from genomic DNA. The authors' analysis ran thus. Within the assay, amplification of reference gene primers was used to estimate how many nucleated cells each sample contained. Sequence reads were collapsed and filtered to measure the absolute abundance of every unique TCRbeta CDR3 rearrangement. For each sample, productive Simpson clonality was calculated as the square root of Simpson's diversity index across productive rearrangements. TCRdb took over this immuneACCESS table, retaining in-frame rearrangements with V and J assigned. Such tables are incomplete; in checked studies, under half of the missing clones stem from an unresolved V gene, and the remainder is unexplained. The V and J calls and clone size were taken over from that table, and D and trimming were inferred from the DNA. A total of about 260,000 clones appear in this sample, about 84% of them only once. The top ten constitute around 1.9% of the sample.

The clonotype originates from a woman aged 50 to 60 who had recovered from COVID-19. Material: PBMCs or T cells enriched from blood (not recorded which).

The CDR3 loop reads CASSGTGANGELFF. At the DNA level, the sequence is TGTGCCAGTAGCGGGACAGGGGCGAACGGGGAGCTGTTTTTT. The rearrangement joined TRBV19 to TRBJ2-2, with 10 junctional bases fitting TRBD1. Looking up the germline V gene (reference sequence) yields CDR1 LNHDA and CDR2 SQIVND. Measured from the cysteine to the phenylalanine, the CDR3 is 14 residues long. Solely the CDR3 DNA is kept, with 42 bases framed from the first base. Here V drops 6 bases and J drops 7 bases, and the junction holds 5 bases not matched to any gene. The CDR3, completed at both ends by the reference TRBV19 and TRBJ2-2 genes, gives the full variable domain DGGITQSPKYLFRKEGQNVTLSCEQNLNHDAMYWYRQDPGQGLRLIYYSQIVNDFQKGDIAEGYSVSREKKESFPLTVTSAQKNPTAFYLCASSGTGANGELFFGEGSRLTVL.